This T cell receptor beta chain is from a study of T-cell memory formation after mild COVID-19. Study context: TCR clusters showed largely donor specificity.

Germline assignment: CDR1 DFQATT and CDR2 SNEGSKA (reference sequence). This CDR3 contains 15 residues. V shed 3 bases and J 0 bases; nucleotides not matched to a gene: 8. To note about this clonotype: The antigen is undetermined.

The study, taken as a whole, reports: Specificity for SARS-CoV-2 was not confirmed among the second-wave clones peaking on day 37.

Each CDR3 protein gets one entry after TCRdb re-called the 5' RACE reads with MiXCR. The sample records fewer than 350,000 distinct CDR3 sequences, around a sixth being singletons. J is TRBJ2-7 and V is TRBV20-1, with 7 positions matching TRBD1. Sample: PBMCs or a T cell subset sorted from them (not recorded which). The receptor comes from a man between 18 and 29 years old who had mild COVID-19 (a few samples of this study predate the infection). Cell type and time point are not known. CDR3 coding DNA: TGCAGTGCTAGGACCGCACAGGGGCCCTCCTACGAGCAGTACTTC. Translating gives CSARTAQGPSYEQYF.